This is a list of T cell receptor beta chains from one sample in a study of identifying expanded T cells in peripheral blood. Sequencing was performed with immunoSEQ multiplex PCR; in TCRdb, only in-frame clones are kept and a portion is missing. The sample consists of 85,000 to 120,000 clones, approximately 90% of them appearing once. The sample comprised blood. The receptor source for this set is a person between 18 and 75 years old in good health. The CDR3 runs from the conserved cysteine through the conserved F or W. D genes are given only for firm matches. Where a row states a size, it is once, few, many or the class of an expanded clone; other rows omit it.

TGCGCCAGCAGCTCTTGGGTAGCGGGCAACGAGCAGTACTTC,CASSSWVAGNEQYF,TRBV5-1,TRBJ2-7,TRBD2,-
TGTGCCAGCACCTATAAGATCGGCCGTATGGTGTTAGGTGAGCAGTTCTTC,CASTYKIGRMVLGEQFF,TRBV7-2,TRBJ2-1,-,-
TGTGCCAGCAGTGATGCCACGAGGGGCACAGATACGCAGTATTTT,CASSDATRGTDTQYF,TRBV6-1,TRBJ2-3,-,few
TGTGCCGGGATGGACAGGGCTAATGAAAAACTGTTTTTT,CAGMDRANEKLFF,TRBV28,TRBJ1-4,TRBD1,-
TGTGCCAGCAGCGTAGTAAGAGGAAGGGGGACCGGGGAGCTGTTTTTT,CASSVVRGRGTGELFF,TRBV9,TRBJ2-2,-,-
TGTGCCAGCAGTCTCCTACTAGGCACAGATACGCAGTATTTT,CASSLLLGTDTQYF,TRBV6-6,TRBJ2-3,-,once
TGTGCCAGCAGCTTGGAGGGTACAGATACGCAGTATTTT,CASSLEGTDTQYF,TRBV5-4,TRBJ2-3,-,-
TGCAGCGTTGAAGGGGAGCGGGGGGGCGGAAACATTCAGTACTTC,CSVEGERGGGNIQYF,TRBV29-1,TRBJ2-4,TRBD2,few
TGTGCCAGCTCCCTCGTTGGGGAGACCCAGTACTTC,CASSLVGETQYF,TRBV7-9,TRBJ2-5,-,-
TGTGCCAGCAGCCTTGTAAGGGTAGGCGGCTACACCTTC,CASSLVRVGGYTF,TRBV6-6,TRBJ1-2,-,-
TGCGCCAGCAGCTTGGGTCAGGGGAGGGAGACCCAGTACTTC,CASSLGQGRETQYF,TRBV5-1,TRBJ2-5,-,-
TGTGCCAGCTCACCGCGGGTCTCTACCAACGGTGAGCAGTTCTTC,CASSPRVSTNGEQFF,TRBV18,TRBJ2-1,-,-
TGCGCCAGCAGCCAAGATGACAGGAGCTCAACTAATGAAAAACTGTTTTTT,CASSQDDRSSTNEKLFF,TRBV4-3,TRBJ1-4,-,-
TGTGCCAGCACGGTCAGTGAGCAGTTCTTC,CASTVSEQFF,TRBV2,TRBJ2-1,-,once
TGCAGTGTTAAGGGCAGGCTCACAGATACGCAGTATTTT,CSVKGRLTDTQYF,TRBV29-1,TRBJ2-3,-,-
TGTGCCAGCAGCTCTCGACAGTTAGATACGCAGTATTTT,CASSSRQLDTQYF,TRBV7-9,TRBJ2-3,-,-
TGTGCCAGCAGCTTAAGGCAAGAGTTAGAGACCCAGTACTTC,CASSLRQELETQYF,TRBV7-9,TRBJ2-5,-,-
TGCGCCAGCAGCAGGGGACAGGGAGGAGGAGAGACCCAGTACTTC,CASSRGQGGGETQYF,TRBV5-1,TRBJ2-5,TRBD1,-
TGCGCCAGCAGCTTGAGACAGGGGGCCTCTAACTATGGCTACACCTTC,CASSLRQGASNYGYTF,TRBV5-1,TRBJ1-2,TRBD1,-
TGTGCCAGCAGCTTAGGATCGGGTAACTATGGCTACACCTTC,CASSLGSGNYGYTF,TRBV7-9,TRBJ1-2,-,-
TGTGCCAGCAGACAGGGTCCTGGAAACACCATATATTTT,CASRQGPGNTIYF,TRBV11-2,TRBJ1-3,-,few
TGTGCCAGCAGCAATTTTCAAGAGACCCAGTACTTC,CASSNFQETQYF,TRBV7-6,TRBJ2-5,-,-
TGTGCCAGCAGGAAGTGGCCCGATACGCAGTATTTT,CASRKWPDTQYF,TRBV7-9,TRBJ2-3,-,-
TGCAGCGCCGGGACGCCGAACACTGAAGCTTTCTTT,CSAGTPNTEAFF,TRBV29-1,TRBJ1-1,-,-
TGTGCCAGCAGTTTGGCTCCAGCCTACGAGCAGTACTTC,CASSLAPAYEQYF,TRBV28,TRBJ2-7,-,-
TGTGCCAGCAGTTCCGGGACTAGGAACACCGGGGAGCTGTTTTTT,CASSSGTRNTGELFF,TRBV28,TRBJ2-2,TRBD2,-
TGTGCCAGCAGCCCTAGTGCAGGGGAAGACGAGCAGTACTTC,CASSPSAGEDEQYF,TRBV5-4,TRBJ2-7,-,few
TGTGCCAGCAGCAGATCCGGGACTAGCTTGCAAGAGACCCAGTACTTC,CASSRSGTSLQETQYF,TRBV5-4,TRBJ2-5,TRBD2,-
TGTGCCAGCAGTGAACCGACCAGGGGAGATACGCAGTATTTT,CASSEPTRGDTQYF,TRBV6-4,TRBJ2-3,-,-
TGTGCCAGCAGCAAACGGCGCCAGGACGAGAGCAATCAGCCCCAGCATTTT,CASSKRRQDESNQPQHF,TRBV21-1,TRBJ1-5,-,-
TGTGCCAGCAGCCACCCCGGGGAGCAGTATTTT,CASSHPGEQYF,TRBV7-9,TRBJ2-3,-,-